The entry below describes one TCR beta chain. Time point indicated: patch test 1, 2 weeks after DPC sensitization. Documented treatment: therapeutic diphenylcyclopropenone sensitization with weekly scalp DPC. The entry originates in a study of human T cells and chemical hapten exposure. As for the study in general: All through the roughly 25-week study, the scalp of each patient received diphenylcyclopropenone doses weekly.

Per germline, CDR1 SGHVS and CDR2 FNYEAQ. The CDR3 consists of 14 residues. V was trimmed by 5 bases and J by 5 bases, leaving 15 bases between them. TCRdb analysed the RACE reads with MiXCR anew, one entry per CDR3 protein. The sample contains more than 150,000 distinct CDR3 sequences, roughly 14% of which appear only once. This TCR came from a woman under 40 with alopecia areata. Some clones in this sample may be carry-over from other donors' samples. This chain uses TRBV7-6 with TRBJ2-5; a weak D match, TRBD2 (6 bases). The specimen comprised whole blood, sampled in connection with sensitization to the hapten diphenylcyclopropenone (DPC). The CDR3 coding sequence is TGTGCCAGCAGCGGAGGGCCGGGTGTGGAGACCCAGTACTTC. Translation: CASSGGPGVETQYF.